Sequencing of this T cell receptor beta chain was carried out in a study of blood T cell repertoires in COVID-19. The wider study: Sources were T cells, B-cell-depleted T cells, or PBMCs; the material itself was cDNA or gDNA.

As processed by the authors: Reference gene primer amplification gave nucleated cell count estimates. TCRdb's table, derived via immunoSEQ multiplex PCR, lists solely in-frame clones and lacks some. For V, J and clone size, that table is used; D and trimming come from the DNA. The sample lists a few hundred thousand clones, 75% to 90% occurring once. As regards this clone: Germline and junction disagree at one end, which may indicate a read error.

The germline V gene has CDR1 SGHRS and CDR2 YFSETQ. The CDR3 has 13 amino acids. Which cohort a participant joined came from the clinical history participants gave. Before they entered the study, exposed participants had met a COVID-19 case within 2 weeks. Sequenced material: PBMCs or T cells enriched from blood (not recorded which). The receptor comes from a middle-aged woman who had been exposed to COVID-19. The V call is TRBV5-1, the J call TRBJ1-2; a weak D match, TRBD1 (6 bases). In DNA form, the CDR3 reads TGTGCCAGCAGCTTAGGACAGAACTATGGCTACACCTTC. It translates to CASSLGQNYGYTF.